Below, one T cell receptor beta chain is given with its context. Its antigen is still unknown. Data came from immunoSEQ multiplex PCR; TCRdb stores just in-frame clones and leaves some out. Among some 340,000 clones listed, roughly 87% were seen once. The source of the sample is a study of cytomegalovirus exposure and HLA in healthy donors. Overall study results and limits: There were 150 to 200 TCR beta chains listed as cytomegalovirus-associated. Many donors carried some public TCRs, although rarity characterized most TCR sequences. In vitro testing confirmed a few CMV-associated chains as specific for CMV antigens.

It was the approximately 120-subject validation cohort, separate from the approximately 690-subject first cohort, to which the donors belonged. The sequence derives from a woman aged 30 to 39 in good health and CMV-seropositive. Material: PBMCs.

CDR3 DNA: TGCGCCAGCAGTGAGGGGGGGCCAGGGGAGACCCAGTACTTC. Translating it yields CASSEGGPGETQYF. This chain uses TRBV5-1 with TRBJ2-5; perhaps TRBD2 as D (7 bases). The CDR3 extends over 14 amino acids. Trimming removed 5 bases at V and 5 bases at J, with 16 bases between. The V gene's germline CDR1 is SGHRS and CDR2 YFSETQ. The full variable domain, with the rest looked up from reference TRBV5-1 and TRBJ2-5, is KAGVTQTPRYLIKTRGQQVTLSCSPISGHRSVSWYQQTPGQGLQFLFEYFSETQRNKGNFPGRFSGRQFSNSRSEMNVSTLELGDSALYLCASSEGGPGETQYFGPGTRLLVL.